Listed here are 31 T cell receptor beta chains from one sample, sequenced in a study of blood T cell repertoires in COVID-19. The assay was immunoSEQ multiplex PCR, and TCRdb's table has in-frame clones only and misses some. The sample lists 250,000 to 350,000 clones; about 90% were seen once. The sequencing input was PBMCs or T cells enriched from blood (not recorded which). All receptors come from a woman aged 25 to 39 who had recovered from COVID-19.

The chain is built from TRBV7-9 and TRBJ2-7; TRBD1 matches at 7 bases. Looked up from germline, CDR1 is SEHNR and CDR2 is FQNEAQ (reference sequence). CDR3 length equals 13 residues. J gave up 3 bases and V 3 bases, and 2 bases lay outside the gene matches. CDR3: CASSLGQFYEQYF. CDR3 DNA: TGTGCCAGCAGCTTGGGACAGTTCTACGAGCAGTACTTC.

Here the CDR3 reads CASSRDRVNEKLFF. Written as DNA, the CDR3 is TGTGCCAGCAGCCGGGACAGGGTTAATGAAAAACTGTTTTTT. The gene calls are TRBV11-2 and TRBJ1-4; TRBD1 aligns across 9 bases. V was clipped by 5 bases and J by 4 bases; unmatched bases: 2. The CDR3 has 14 amino acids. CDR1 SGHAT and CDR2 FQNNGV come from the germline V gene.

V and J are TRBV6-5 and TRBJ1-3; maybe TRBD1 (6 bases). CDR1 MNHEY and CDR2 SVGAGI come from the germline V gene. Trimming cost V 4 bases and J 7 bases, with 14 bases left between them. This CDR3 region has 14 residues. For the CDR3, the DNA is TGTGCCAGCAGTTCTCGACAGGTCGGGAACACCATATATTTT. Translation gives CASSSRQVGNTIYF.

This chain joins TRBV6-5 and TRBJ2-6, with D perhaps TRBD2 (6 bases). Germline loops: CDR1 MNHEY, CDR2 SVGAGI. CDR3 length: 13 amino acids. CDR3 nucleotides: TGTGCGGGGGGTGCCTCTGGGGCCAACGTCCTGACTTTC. It encodes CAGGASGANVLTF.

V usage is TRBV2 and J usage is TRBJ2-4; possibly TRBD1 for D (5 bases). V was cut by 8 bases and J by 7 bases, with 15 bases left in between. Germline V gene lookup returns CDR1 SNHLY and CDR2 FYNNEI. The CDR3 is 13 amino acids. CDR3 amino acids: CASGAASRNIQYF. CDR3 DNA sequence: TGTGCCAGCGGGGCGGCTAGTAGGAACATTCAGTACTTC.

V usage is TRBV7-2 and J usage is TRBJ1-5; 10 bases line up with TRBD1. The length of the CDR3 is 16 residues. Germline V lookup: CDR1 SGHTA, CDR2 FQGNSA. J lost 5 bases, V lost 5 bases, and 9 bases had no gene match. CDR3 nucleotides: TGTGCCAGCAGCCCCAAACCCGGGACAGGGGATCAGCCCCAGCATTTT. It specifies CASSPKPGTGDQPQHF.

The chain carries TRBV30 and TRBJ1-2; a weak D match, TRBD1 (6 bases). Trimming removed 0 bases from V and 8 bases from J, with 7 bases in between. This CDR3 is 11 amino acids long. The germline V gene has CDR1 GTSNPN and CDR2 SVGIG (reference sequence). CDR3 sequence: CAWSVDRGYTF. As DNA, the CDR3 is TGTGCCTGGAGTGTCGACAGGGGCTACACCTTC.

The chain recombines TRBV5-5 with TRBJ2-5, with TRBD1 identical over 8 bases. Germline loops: CDR1 SGHKS, CDR2 YYEKEE (reference sequence). This CDR3 comprises 14 residues. V shed 4 bases, J shed 5 bases, and the junction held 7 bases outside the gene matches. In DNA, the CDR3 is TGTGCCAGCAGCCCTGGGACAGGCTGGGAGACCCAGTACTTC. This encodes CASSPGTGWETQYF.

J is TRBJ2-2 and V is TRBV3-1 (or the pseudogene TRBV3-2), with 7 bases lining up with TRBD1. The CDR3 sequence is 13 residues long. V gave up 2 bases and J gave up 6 bases; unmatched junction bases: 0. CDR1 and CDR2 from the germline V gene are LGHDT and YNNKEL (reference sequence). The CDR3 DNA follows: TGTGCCAGCAGCCAACAGGGGGCCGGGGAGCTGTTTTTT. Translation: CASSQQGAGELFF.

This chain connects TRBV6-5 to TRBJ1-1, with D perhaps matching TRBD1 (6 bases). Trimming removed 6 bases from V and 4 bases from J, with 18 bases in between. This CDR3 comprises 15 residues. Germline V gene lookup returns CDR1 MNHEY and CDR2 SVGAGI. The CDR3 nucleotides are TGTGCCAGCAGGGGATACAGGGAGGGAAGCACTGAAGCTTTCTTT. Protein sequence: CASRGYREGSTEAFF.

The chain is built from TRBV28 and TRBJ1-2; maybe TRBD1 (6 bases). The germline CDR1 and CDR2 sequences are MDHEN and SYDVKM. Trimming left V 6 bases short and J 8 bases short, with 16 bases between. The CDR3 consists of 13 residues. The CDR3 loop reads CASRGGAELGYTF. Here the CDR3 DNA reads TGTGCCAGCAGGGGGGGGGCAGAGCTAGGCTACACCTTC.

The J gene is TRBJ1-5, the V gene TRBV6-5; the D is unclear. Germline CDR1 is MNHEY and CDR2 is SVGAGI. The CDR3 totals 11 residues. With 6 bases removed from V and 5 bases from J, the gap between germline ends came to 5 bases. This CDR3 is CASRDYQPQHF. CDR3 nucleotides: TGTGCCAGCAGGGACTATCAGCCCCAGCATTTT.

The chain links TRBV7-8 to TRBJ1-3, with D perhaps TRBD1 (5 bases). The CDR3 runs to 14 residues. Germline CDR1 SGHVS, CDR2 FQNEAQ. The V and J ends lost 7 bases and 4 bases respectively, with 14 bases between them. CDR3 protein: CASKEGRKGNTIYF. The CDR3 nucleotides are TGTGCCAGCAAAGAGGGGAGGAAAGGAAACACCATATATTTT.

There are a few counts of this clone. This rearrangement joins TRBV27 to TRBJ2-1; 7 nucleotides line up with TRBD2. CDR1 and CDR2 from the germline V gene are MNHEY and SMNVEV (reference sequence). J was trimmed by 2 bases and V by 0 bases; bases with no gene match: 7. The CDR3 totals 17 residues. Here the CDR3 reads CASSLSVGGSPYNEQFF. In DNA form, the CDR3 reads TGTGCCAGCAGTTTATCGGTCGGGGGGTCCCCCTACAATGAGCAGTTCTTC.

This chain links TRBV5-6 with TRBJ1-6; D not certain. Looked up from germline, CDR1 is SGHDT and CDR2 is YYEEEE. The CDR3 is made up of 15 amino acids. The germline V and J ends were trimmed by 0 bases and 5 bases, with 9 bases remaining between them. The CDR3 DNA reads as TGTGCCAGCAGCTTGGACGGGGAACATAATTCACCCCTCCACTTT. Translated, it gives CASSLDGEHNSPLHF.

The chain has TRBV4-2 and TRBJ1-6; possibly TRBD1 for D (5 bases). The CDR3 is 15 residues long. CDR1 and CDR2 from the germline V gene are LGHNA and YNFKEQ. The V end was cut by 4 bases, the J end by 7 bases, with 14 bases between. CDR3 sequence: CASSLLTGGNSPLHF. Here the CDR3 DNA reads TGTGCCAGCAGCCTCCTTACGGGGGGAAATTCACCCCTCCACTTT.

V is TRBV5-1 and J is TRBJ1-2; unclear D gene. The CDR3 covers 14 residues. CDR1 and CDR2 from the germline V gene are SGHRS and YFSETQ. Trimming shortened V by 1 base and J by 5 bases, and 12 bases separated the two germline ends. This chain's CDR3 is CASSLSGNSYGYTF. CDR3 DNA: TGCGCCAGCAGCTTGTCCGGGAACAGTTATGGCTACACCTTC. The full variable domain, rest sourced from reference TRBV5-1 and TRBJ1-2, is KAGVTQTPRYLIKTRGQQVTLSCSPISGHRSVSWYQQTPGQGLQFLFEYFSETQRNKGNFPGRFSGRQFSNSRSEMNVSTLELGDSALYLCASSLSGNSYGYTFGSGTRLTVV.

This clone was observed a handful of times. The chain is built from TRBV2 and TRBJ1-1, with TRBD1 as a possible D gene (5 bases). V was pared by 6 bases and J by 2 bases, with 10 bases between. The CDR3 runs to 13 residues. In germline, CDR1 is SNHLY, CDR2 FYNNEI. The CDR3 spells CASRGGVNTEAFF. The CDR3 region has the DNA TGTGCCAGCAGGGGGGGGGTAAACACTGAAGCTTTCTTT.

Regarding this clone: In the same sample, other DNA sequences code for this CDR3. The chain joins TRBV9 to TRBJ1-3; D is ambiguous. Germline V gives CDR1 SGDLS, CDR2 YYNGEE. The V end was cut by 0 bases, the J end by 4 bases, with 5 bases between. The CDR3 length is 13 residues. In DNA form, the CDR3 reads TGTGCCAGCAGCGTAGCAGGCGGAAACACCATATATTTT. It encodes CASSVAGGNTIYF.

V usage is TRBV7-6 and J usage is TRBJ2-5; tentative D call: TRBD1 (5 bases). Germline CDR1 reads SGHVS; CDR2 reads FNYEAQ. The ends were cut back, 5 bases at V and 1 base at J, with 14 bases in the middle. The CDR3 is 15 amino acids. CDR3 sequence: CASSLGQGIQETQYF. For the CDR3, the DNA is TGTGCCAGCAGCCTGGGGCAGGGTATCCAAGAGACCCAGTACTTC.

The chain joins TRBV5-6 to TRBJ1-2; tentative D call: TRBD1 (5 bases). Germline V gives CDR1 SGHDT, CDR2 YYEEEE. The V end was cut by 4 bases, the J end by 4 bases, with 14 bases between. The CDR3 is made up of 14 amino acids. CDR3 residues: CASSAGRGPYGYTF. The CDR3 bases are TGTGCCAGCAGCGCGGGAAGGGGACCCTATGGCTACACCTTC. The full variable domain, its missing parts supplied by reference TRBV5-6 and TRBJ1-2, is DAGVTQSPTHLIKTRGQQVTLRCSPKSGHDTVSWYQQALGQGPQFIFQYYEEEERQRGNFPDRFSGHQFPNYSSELNVNALLLGDSALYLCASSAGRGPYGYTFGSGTRLTVV.

The rearrangement links TRBV11-2 to TRBJ1-4, with 7 bases identical to TRBD1. In germline, CDR1 is SGHAT, CDR2 FQNNGV. J lost 7 bases, V lost 4 bases, and 9 bases had no gene match. The CDR3 runs 15 residues. CDR3 protein: CASSSTGVVGEKLFF. The DNA of the CDR3 is TGTGCCAGCAGCTCAACAGGGGTGGTAGGTGAAAAACTGTTTTTT.

This sequence joins TRBV11-2 and TRBJ2-5, with a tentative D call TRBD1 (6 bases). Per the germline V gene, CDR1 is SGHAT and CDR2 is FQNNGV. V was pared by 5 bases and J by 4 bases, with 11 bases between. The CDR3 runs 13 residues. The CDR3 loop is CASSPWGPETQYF. The CDR3 DNA is TGTGCCAGCAGCCCCTGGGGGCCAGAGACCCAGTACTTC.

The chain is built from TRBV4-2 and TRBJ1-3; weak D call: TRBD1 (5 bases). The germline V gene encodes CDR1 LGHNA and CDR2 YNFKEQ. The CDR3 runs 15 residues. V was clipped by 1 base and J by 2 bases, with 9 bases between them. This chain's CDR3 is CASSQAQGTGNTIYF. CDR3 DNA sequence: TGTGCCAGCAGCCAAGCTCAGGGCACTGGAAACACCATATATTTT.

The gene calls are TRBV7-9 and TRBJ1-6; 9 bases fit TRBD1. Losses at the gene ends were 4 bases for V and 4 bases for J; bases not matched to a gene: 5. CDR3 length: 16 residues. Germline CDR1 and CDR2: SEHNR and FQNEAQ (reference sequence). The CDR3 loop is CASSSTGGPYNSPLHF. The CDR3 coding sequence is TGTGCCAGCAGCTCGACAGGGGGGCCTTATAATTCACCCCTCCACTTT.

This rearrangement joins TRBV5-1 to TRBJ2-1; TRBD1 matches at 9 bases. The ends lost 4 bases at V and 5 bases at J; junction bases unmatched: 10. The V gene's germline CDR1 is SGHRS and CDR2 YFSETQ. This CDR3 is built from 16 residues. CDR3 region: CASSRTGTGNDNEQFF. DNA for the CDR3: TGCGCCAGCAGCCGGACCGGGACAGGGAACGACAATGAGCAGTTCTTC.

This chain joins TRBV30 and TRBJ1-6, with TRBD1 matching over 11 bases. The V gene's germline CDR1 is GTSNPN and CDR2 SVGIG (reference sequence). This CDR3 has 14 amino acids. V lost 7 bases, J lost 9 bases, and 8 bases stayed unmatched. The CDR3 nucleotides are TGTGCCTCTACGGGACAGGGGGTGGGTTCACCCCTCCACTTT. It encodes CASTGQGVGSPLHF.

The CDR3 protein is CASTLARDYYQPQHF. The DNA of the CDR3 is TGTGCCAGCACCTTGGCCAGGGATTATTATCAGCCCCAGCATTTT. The rearrangement joins TRBV6-6 to TRBJ1-5; maybe TRBD1 (5 bases). Trimming left V 7 bases short and J 5 bases short, with 18 bases between. The CDR3 contains 15 residues. In germline, CDR1 is MNHNY, CDR2 SVGAGI (reference sequence).

This sequence joins TRBV2 and TRBJ1-6; a weak D match, TRBD1 (5 bases). The ends were cut back, 7 bases at V and 3 bases at J, with 13 bases in the middle. Germline V gene sequence: CDR1 SNHLY, CDR2 FYNNEI. This CDR3 spans 15 amino acids. The CDR3 protein is CASKETDNYNSPLHF. The CDR3 DNA is TGTGCCAGCAAAGAGACGGACAACTATAATTCACCCCTCCACTTT.

The chain links TRBV18 to TRBJ1-6; 7 nucleotides align to TRBD1. CDR1 is KGHSH and CDR2 is LQKENI in the germline V gene. This CDR3 contains 13 residues. Germline trimming cut 6 bases from V and 8 bases from J; bases unmatched to any gene: 4. The CDR3 loop is CASSLDRDSPLHF. Here the CDR3 DNA reads TGTGCCAGCTCCCTTGACAGGGATTCACCCCTCCACTTT. Full variable domain (rest looked up from reference TRBV18 and TRBJ1-6): NAGVMQNPRHLVRRRGQEARLRCSPMKGHSHVYWYRQLPEEGLKFMVYLQKENIIDESGMPKERFSAEFPKEGPSILRIQQVVRGDSAAYFCASSLDRDSPLHFGNGTRLTVT.

V and J are TRBV9 and TRBJ1-2; tentative D call: TRBD1 (5 bases). The V and J ends lost 0 bases and 3 bases respectively, with 15 bases between them. Germline V gene data show CDR1 as SGDLS and CDR2 as YYNGEE. The CDR3 has 16 residues. The CDR3 sequence is CASSVAAEGPYYGYTF. CDR3 DNA sequence: TGTGCCAGCAGCGTAGCTGCGGAGGGGCCCTACTATGGCTACACCTTC.